What follows are 9 T cell receptor beta chains derived from one specimen sequenced in a study of T cells in narcolepsy. Some clones are missing from TCRdb's copy, which holds only in-frame ones; the method was immunoSEQ multiplex PCR. The sample has more than 30,000 clones, approximately 80% seen once. The material sequenced was CD45RA- memory CD4+ T cells from PBMCs. The receptors derive from a human donor with narcolepsy.

The count of this clone is one. The chain has TRBV6-1 and TRBJ2-1; D unclear. Germline loops: CDR1 MNHNS, CDR2 SASEGT. This CDR3 region has 14 residues. V was trimmed by 7 bases and J by 0 bases, leaving 10 bases between them. The CDR3 nucleotides are TGTGCCAGCAAAACTGGGGACTCCTACAATGAGCAGTTCTTC. The encoded protein is CASKTGDSYNEQFF.

The chain recombines TRBV2 with TRBJ2-2; D ambiguous. This CDR3 is built from 13 residues. Germline assignment: CDR1 SNHLY and CDR2 FYNNEI. Trimming took 4 bases from V and 4 from J, leaving 7 bases between them. CDR3 sequence: CASSGWLTGELFF. CDR3 nucleotide sequence: TGTGCCAGCAGTGGCTGGCTCACCGGGGAGCTGTTTTTT.

This chain uses TRBV7-3 with TRBJ2-5, with 9 bases lining up with TRBD1. The DNA end is more similar to TRBJ2-7, so the J call may be wrong. Germline assignment: CDR1 SGHTA and CDR2 FQGTGA. The CDR3 is 16 residues long. The CDR3 here is CASSPYRVTGGNEQYF. CDR3 nucleotide sequence: TGTGCCAGCAGCCCCTATCGAGTGACAGGGGGTAACGAGCAGTACTTC.

CDR3 DNA: TGTGCCAGCAGCTTCGTCTCCGGGGAGCTGTTTTTT. Translation: CASSFVSGELFF. The chain carries TRBV5-6 and TRBJ2-2; no definite D call. Germline loops: CDR1 SGHDT, CDR2 YYEEEE. The length of the CDR3 is 12 residues. V lost 2 bases, J lost 6 bases, and 5 bases lay in between.

The rearrangement joins TRBV7-3 to TRBJ2-2, with D tentatively TRBD1 or TRBD2 (5 bases each). The V and J ends lost 2 bases and 3 bases respectively, with 13 bases between them. The germline V gene has CDR1 SGHTA and CDR2 FQGTGA. The CDR3 runs 16 residues. As DNA, the CDR3 is TGTGCCAGCAGCTTACCCAGACCGGGGCACACCGGGGAGCTGTTTTTT. Translation gives CASSLPRPGHTGELFF. The variable domain in full, completed from reference TRBV7-3 and TRBJ2-2, reads GAGVSQTPSNKVTEKGKYVELRCDPISGHTALYWYRQSLGQGPEFLIYFQGTGAADDSGLPNDRFFAVRPEGSVSTLKIQRTERGDSAVYLCASSLPRPGHTGELFFGEGSRLTVL.

The J gene is TRBJ1-1, the V gene TRBV27; TRBD1 matches at 7 bases. The CDR3 sequence is 13 residues long. Trimming took 4 bases from V and 5 from J; bases not matched to a gene: 4. Germline V gene lookup returns CDR1 MNHEY and CDR2 SMNVEV (reference sequence). The CDR3: CASSSTGRTEAFF. The CDR3, as DNA: TGTGCCAGCAGTTCGACAGGGCGGACTGAAGCTTTCTTT.

The chain carries TRBV7-9 and TRBJ1-6; D is unclear. Germline-derived CDR1 and CDR2 are SEHNR and FQNEAQ (reference sequence). The CDR3 spans 14 residues. V lost 8 bases and J 8 bases, leaving 16 bases between the germline ends. CDR3 DNA: TGTGCCAGCCTAGCTATGTCCGGGGATTCACCCCTCCACTTT. The encoded protein is CASLAMSGDSPLHF.

The V call is TRBV7-2, the J call TRBJ1-1, with D unclear. Germline CDR1 and CDR2: SGHTA and FQGNSA. CDR3 length: 14 amino acids. The V end lost 2 bases, the J end lost 4 bases, and 11 bases lay between the germline ends. The DNA of the CDR3 is TGTGCCAGCAGCTTAATGACTGGGGTCACTGAAGCTTTCTTT. It is translated as CASSLMTGVTEAFF. The whole variable domain, remainder taken from reference TRBV7-2 and TRBJ1-1, is GAGVSQSPSNKVTEKGKDVELRCDPISGHTALYWYRQSLGQGLEFLIYFQGNSAPDKSGLPSDRFSAERTGGSVSTLTIQRTQQEDSAVYLCASSLMTGVTEAFFGQGTRLTVV.

This sequence joins TRBV27 and TRBJ2-7; TRBD1 might be the D (6 bases). The germline gives CDR1 MNHEY, CDR2 SMNVEV (reference sequence). With 2 bases removed from V and 5 bases from J, the gap between germline ends came to 13 bases. The CDR3 has 14 amino acids. CDR3 sequence: CASSLNRAVDEQYF. The CDR3 coding sequence is TGTGCCAGCAGTTTAAACAGGGCTGTCGACGAGCAGTACTTC.